The T cell receptor beta chain under discussion was sequenced for a study of control samples from healthy donors and cancer patients (dated by TCRdb to the early 2020s). The library was prepared using the immunoSEQ multiplex PCR assay. In its TCRdb copy, this immuneACCESS table keeps in-frame sequences only and misses some clones. Where compared with another copy, unresolved V genes explain less than half of these, and the others have no known cause. Present in this sample are around 120,000 clones, 75% to 90% of which were seen just once. Around 1.1% of the sample rests with the top ten. Comments on this clone: The antigen it recognizes is unknown. Per-base quality was not reported, and no clone a single base away is much larger than it.

V and J are truncated by 7 bases and 0 bases respectively, leaving an intervening sequence of 12 bases. CDR1 and CDR2 were assigned from the germline V gene as MDHEN and SYDVKM. The CDR3 spans 14 residues, from the cysteine through the phenylalanine. Only CDR3 DNA remains: 42 bases, in frame from the first base. The chain is assembled from TRBV28 and TRBJ1-1, with the identity of the D gene unclear. The receptor was isolated from a woman aged 45-65 years with colorectal cancer. Sequencing was performed on PBMCs. The CDR3 loop reads CASKPPPVNTEAFF. In nucleotide form, the sequence is TGTGCCAGCAAACCGCCCCCGGTGAACACTGAAGCTTTCTTT. The variable domain in full, with residues beyond the CDR3 obtained from the reference TRBV28 and TRBJ1-1 genes, is DVKVTQSSRYLVKRTGEKVFLECVQDMDHENMFWYRQDPGLGLRLIYFSYDVKMKEKGDIPEGYSVSREKKERFSLILESASTNQTSMYLCASKPPPVNTEAFFGQGTRLTVV.